This TCR beta chain stems from a study of T cell repertoires in cytomegalovirus infection. Study-wide context: Matching HLA type and CMV infection were both indicated by public TCR beta signatures. Study-wide findings and caveats: Using cumulative public TCR beta family frequency, the authors identified those who carried CMV together with the relevant HLA. HLA-C-restricted CMV-specific TCR beta clonotypes prevailed in the ex vivo response.

The germline V and J ends were trimmed by 8 bases and 4 bases, with 12 bases remaining between them. The CDR3 totals 13 residues. Looked up from germline, CDR1 is MDHEN and CDR2 is SYDVKM. TCRdb itself ran the reads through MiXCR, one entry per CDR3 protein. The data show over 250,000 distinct CDR3 sequences, with roughly 24% seen just once and roughly 14% held by the top ten. Worth noting for this clonotype: Its antigen is as yet unknown.

The source is a human donor in good health (CMV status not recorded). Some clones in this sample may be carry-over from other donors' samples. The chain is built from TRBV28 and TRBJ1-5; possibly TRBD1 for D (6 bases). Sequencing input: PBMCs. In nucleotides, the CDR3 is TGTGCCAGCGAACAGGGCTGGAATCAGCCCCAGCATTTT. This codes for CASEQGWNQPQHF.